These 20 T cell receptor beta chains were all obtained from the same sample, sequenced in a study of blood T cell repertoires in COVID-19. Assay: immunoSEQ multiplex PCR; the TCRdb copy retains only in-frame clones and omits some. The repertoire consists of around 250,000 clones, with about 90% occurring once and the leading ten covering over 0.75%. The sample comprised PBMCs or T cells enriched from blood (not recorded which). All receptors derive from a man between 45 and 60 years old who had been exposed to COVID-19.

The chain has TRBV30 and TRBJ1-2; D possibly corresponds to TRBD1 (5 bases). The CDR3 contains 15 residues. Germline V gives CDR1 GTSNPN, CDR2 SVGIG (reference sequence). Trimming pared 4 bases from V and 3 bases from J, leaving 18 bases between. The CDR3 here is CAWTWGPGSDYGYTF. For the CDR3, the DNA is TGTGCCTGGACCTGGGGCCCCGGATCGGACTATGGCTACACCTTC.

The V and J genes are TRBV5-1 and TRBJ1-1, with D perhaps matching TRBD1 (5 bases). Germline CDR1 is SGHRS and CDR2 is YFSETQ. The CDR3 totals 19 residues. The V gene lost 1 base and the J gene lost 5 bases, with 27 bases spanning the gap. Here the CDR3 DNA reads TGCGCCAGCAGCTTGAGGGTCAAAGCATCGTGGGGGGGAGGAACTGAAGCTTTCTTT. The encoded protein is CASSLRVKASWGGGTEAFF.

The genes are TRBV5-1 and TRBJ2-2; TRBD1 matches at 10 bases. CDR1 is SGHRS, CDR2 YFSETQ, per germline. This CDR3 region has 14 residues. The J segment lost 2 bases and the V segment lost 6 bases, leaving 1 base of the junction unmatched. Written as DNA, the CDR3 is TGCGCCAGCAAGACAGGGGGCAACACCGGGGAGCTGTTTTTT. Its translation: CASKTGGNTGELFF.

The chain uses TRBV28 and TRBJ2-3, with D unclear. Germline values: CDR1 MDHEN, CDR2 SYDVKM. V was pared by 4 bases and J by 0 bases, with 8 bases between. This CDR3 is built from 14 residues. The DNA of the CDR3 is TGTGCCAGCAGTTCCCTTTTTAGCACAGATACGCAGTATTTT. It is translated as CASSSLFSTDTQYF. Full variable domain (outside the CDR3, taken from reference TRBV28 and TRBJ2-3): DVKVTQSSRYLVKRTGEKVFLECVQDMDHENMFWYRQDPGLGLRLIYFSYDVKMKEKGDIPEGYSVSREKKERFSLILESASTNQTSMYLCASSSLFSTDTQYFGPGTRLTVL.

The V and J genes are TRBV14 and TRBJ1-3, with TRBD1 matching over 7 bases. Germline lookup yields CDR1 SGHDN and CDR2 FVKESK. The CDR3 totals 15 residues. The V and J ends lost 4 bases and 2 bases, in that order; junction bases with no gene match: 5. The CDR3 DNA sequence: TGTGCCAGCAGCCTGATACAGGGGCCTGGAAACACCATATATTTT. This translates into CASSLIQGPGNTIYF.

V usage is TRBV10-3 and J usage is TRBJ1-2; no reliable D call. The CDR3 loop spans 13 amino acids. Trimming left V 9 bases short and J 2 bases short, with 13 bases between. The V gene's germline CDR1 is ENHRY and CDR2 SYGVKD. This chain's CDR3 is CAIGAGYNYGYTF. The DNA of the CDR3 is TGTGCCATTGGAGCCGGATACAACTATGGCTACACCTTC.

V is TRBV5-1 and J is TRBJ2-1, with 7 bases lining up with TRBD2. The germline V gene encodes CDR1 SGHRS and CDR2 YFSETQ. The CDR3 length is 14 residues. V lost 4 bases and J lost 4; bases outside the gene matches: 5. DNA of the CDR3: TGCGCCAGCAGCCCTGGGGGGGAGTACAATGAGCAGTTCTTC. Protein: CASSPGGEYNEQFF.

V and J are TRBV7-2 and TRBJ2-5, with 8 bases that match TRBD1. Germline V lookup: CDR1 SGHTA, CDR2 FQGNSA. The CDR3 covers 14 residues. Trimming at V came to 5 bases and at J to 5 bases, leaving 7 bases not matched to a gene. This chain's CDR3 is CASSPRRGRETQYF. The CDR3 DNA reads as TGTGCCAGCAGCCCCCGCAGGGGGCGGGAGACCCAGTACTTC.

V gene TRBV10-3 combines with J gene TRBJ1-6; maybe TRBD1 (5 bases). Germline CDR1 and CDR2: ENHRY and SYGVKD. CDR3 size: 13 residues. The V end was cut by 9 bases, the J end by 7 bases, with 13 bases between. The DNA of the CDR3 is TGTGCCATAACAGGCACACCAAATTCACCCCTCCACTTT. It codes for CAITGTPNSPLHF.

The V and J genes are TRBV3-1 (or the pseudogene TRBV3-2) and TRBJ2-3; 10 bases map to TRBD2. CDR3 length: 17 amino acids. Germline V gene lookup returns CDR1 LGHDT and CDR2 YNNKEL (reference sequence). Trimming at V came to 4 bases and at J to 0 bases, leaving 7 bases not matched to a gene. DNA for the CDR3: TGTGCCAGCAGCCCGAGGGGTAGCGGGGGGAGCACAGATACGCAGTATTTT. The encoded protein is CASSPRGSGGSTDTQYF.

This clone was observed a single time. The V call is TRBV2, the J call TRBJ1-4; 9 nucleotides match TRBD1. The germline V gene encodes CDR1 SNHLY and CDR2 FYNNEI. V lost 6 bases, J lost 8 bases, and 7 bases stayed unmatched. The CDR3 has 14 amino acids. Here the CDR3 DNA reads TGTGCCAGCAGGGGACAGGGTGGAGGAGAAAAACTGTTTTTT. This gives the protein CASRGQGGGEKLFF.

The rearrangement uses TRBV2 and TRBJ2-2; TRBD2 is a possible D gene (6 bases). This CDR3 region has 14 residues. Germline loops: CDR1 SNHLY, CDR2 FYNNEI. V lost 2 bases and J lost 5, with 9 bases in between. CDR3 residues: CASSEYGSTGELFF. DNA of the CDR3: TGTGCCAGCAGTGAATACGGGAGTACCGGGGAGCTGTTTTTT. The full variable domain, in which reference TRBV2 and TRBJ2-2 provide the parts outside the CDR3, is EPEVTQTPSHQVTQMGQEVILRCVPISNHLYFYWYRQILGQKVEFLVSFYNNEISEKSEIFDDQFSVERPDGSNFTLKIRSTKLEDSAMYFCASSEYGSTGELFFGEGSRLTVL.

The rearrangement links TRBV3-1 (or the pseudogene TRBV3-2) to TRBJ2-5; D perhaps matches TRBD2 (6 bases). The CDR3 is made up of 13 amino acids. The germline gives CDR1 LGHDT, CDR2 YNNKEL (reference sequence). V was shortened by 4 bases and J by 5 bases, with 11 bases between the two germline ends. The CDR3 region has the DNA TGTGCCAGCAGCCCGGGAGCCAGCGAGACCCAGTACTTC. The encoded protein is CASSPGASETQYF.

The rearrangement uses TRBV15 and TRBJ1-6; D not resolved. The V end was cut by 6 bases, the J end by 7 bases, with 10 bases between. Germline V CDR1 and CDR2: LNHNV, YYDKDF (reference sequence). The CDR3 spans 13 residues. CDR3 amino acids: CATSIQLNSPLHF. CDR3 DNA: TGTGCCACCAGTATACAGCTCAATTCACCCCTCCACTTT.

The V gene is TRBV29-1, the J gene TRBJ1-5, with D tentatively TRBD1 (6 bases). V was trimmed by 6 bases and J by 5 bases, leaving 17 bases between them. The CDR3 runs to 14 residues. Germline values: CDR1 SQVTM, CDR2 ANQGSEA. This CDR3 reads CSVQWGPRDQPQHF. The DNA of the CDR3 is TGCAGCGTACAGTGGGGGCCCCGCGATCAGCCCCAGCATTTT.

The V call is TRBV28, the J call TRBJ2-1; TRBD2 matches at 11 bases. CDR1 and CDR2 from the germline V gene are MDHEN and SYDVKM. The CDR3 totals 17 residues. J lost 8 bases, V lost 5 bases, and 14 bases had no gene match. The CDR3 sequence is CASSPLLLAGGRDEQFF. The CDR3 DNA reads TGTGCCAGCAGTCCCTTACTTCTAGCGGGAGGAAGGGATGAGCAGTTCTTC.

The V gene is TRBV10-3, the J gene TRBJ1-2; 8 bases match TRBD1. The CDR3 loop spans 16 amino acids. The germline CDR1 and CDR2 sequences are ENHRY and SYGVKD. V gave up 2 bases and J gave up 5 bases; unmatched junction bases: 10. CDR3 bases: TGTGCCATCAGTGAGACCCAAACAGGGGGGGGATATGGCTACACCTTC. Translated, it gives CAISETQTGGGYGYTF.

The CDR3 is CASSRLLTSGGTYEQYF. The DNA for the CDR3 is TGCGCCAGCAGCCGATTGTTGACTAGCGGGGGGACCTACGAGCAGTACTTC. This sequence joins TRBV4-1 and TRBJ2-7; TRBD2 matches 13 bases. The V and J ends lost 4 bases and 2 bases, in that order; junction bases with no gene match: 8. CDR3 size: 17 residues. Germline values: CDR1 MGHRA, CDR2 YSYEKL.

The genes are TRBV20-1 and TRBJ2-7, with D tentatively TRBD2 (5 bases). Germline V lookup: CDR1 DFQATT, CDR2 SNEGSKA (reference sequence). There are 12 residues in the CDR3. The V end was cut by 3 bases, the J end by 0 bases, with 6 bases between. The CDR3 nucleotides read TGCAGTGCTAGTACTAGCTCCTACGAGCAGTACGTC. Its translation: CSASTSSYEQYV.

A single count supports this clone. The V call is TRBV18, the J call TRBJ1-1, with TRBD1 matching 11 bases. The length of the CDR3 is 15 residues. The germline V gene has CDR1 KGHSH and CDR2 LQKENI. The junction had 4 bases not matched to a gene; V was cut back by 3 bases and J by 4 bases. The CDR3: CASSPRTGGGTEAFF. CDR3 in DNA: TGTGCCAGCTCACCCAGGACAGGGGGCGGCACTGAAGCTTTCTTT.